Below, 24 T cell receptor beta chains from the same sample are listed, as sequenced in a study of sequential checkpoint blockade in melanoma. The treatment denotes: randomized to nivolumab then ipilimumab (arm A) or the reverse (arm B). Some clones are missing from TCRdb's copy, which holds only in-frame ones; the method was immunoSEQ multiplex PCR. The sample contains about 40,000 clones, 70% to 90% of which appear only once. The source material was CD8+ T cells sorted from blood (inferred from file names), sampled from a patient given nivolumab and ipilimumab in sequence. The receptor source for this set is a human donor with melanoma.

The gene calls are TRBV27 and TRBJ2-7; D call uncertain. The CDR3 is 15 residues long. Germline V gene sequence: CDR1 MNHEY, CDR2 SMNVEV (reference sequence). Between the trimmed V and J ends, which lost 2 bases and 3 bases, there was a span of 14 bases. The CDR3 nucleotides read TGTGCCAGCAGTTTAAACACAATAACCCTCTACGAGCAGTACTTC. Its protein is CASSLNTITLYEQYF.

The rearrangement links TRBV18 to TRBJ2-3; no clear D gene. This CDR3 is 13 amino acids long. Trimming cost V 6 bases and J 0 bases, with 7 bases left between them. Germline V gene sequence: CDR1 KGHSH, CDR2 LQKENI. Written as DNA, the CDR3 is TGTGCCAGCTCTCCCCCTAGCACAGATACGCAGTATTTT. This translates into CASSPPSTDTQYF.

This clone was detected once. J is TRBJ2-1 and V is TRBV19, with 7 nucleotides matching TRBD1. The CDR3 runs 16 residues. Per germline, CDR1 LNHDA and CDR2 SQIVND (reference sequence). The ends lost 6 bases at V and 8 bases at J; junction bases unmatched: 16. DNA of the CDR3: TGTGCCAGTAGACCTTCCCCGTGGGACAGCGACGATGAGCAGTTCTTC. Its protein is CASRPSPWDSDDEQFF.

The chain links TRBV7-9 to TRBJ2-1; 8 nucleotides line up with TRBD2. The CDR3 consists of 14 residues. Germline-derived CDR1 and CDR2 are SEHNR and FQNEAQ (reference sequence). V lost 4 bases to trimming and J lost 7 bases; unmatched junction nucleotides: 6. CDR3 in DNA: TGTGCCAGCAGCTCAAGCGGGAGTGTGAATGAGCAGTTCTTC. This encodes CASSSSGSVNEQFF.

This clone occurred a few times. V is TRBV28 and J is TRBJ1-1, with a weak D call TRBD1 (5 bases). Looked up from germline, CDR1 is MDHEN and CDR2 is SYDVKM. The CDR3 is 13 amino acids. The V and J ends lost 6 bases and 4 bases respectively, with 12 bases between them. CDR3 in DNA: TGTGCCAGCAGAGGGGCGCGCGGCACTGAAGCTTTCTTT. This encodes CASRGARGTEAFF.

The chain combines TRBV15 with TRBJ1-1, with D uncertain. The CDR3 spans 11 residues. CDR1 is LNHNV and CDR2 is YYDKDF in the germline V gene (reference sequence). V lost 3 bases and J lost 5, with 4 bases in between. The CDR3 coding sequence is TGTGCCACCAGCAGCGGGACTGAAGCTTTCTTT. The encoded protein is CATSSGTEAFF.

The chain recombines TRBV5-4 with TRBJ2-5, with TRBD2 matching over 10 bases. Germline loops: CDR1 SGHNT, CDR2 YYREEE (reference sequence). CDR3 size: 15 residues. V was pared by 4 bases and J by 1 base, with 4 bases of the junction left unmatched. The DNA for the CDR3 is TGTGCCAGCAGCCACAGACTAGCGGGCCAAGAGACCCAGTACTTC. Amino acids: CASSHRLAGQETQYF.

This chain connects TRBV6-6 to TRBJ2-7; weak D call: TRBD1 (5 bases). Trimming removed 1 base at V and 3 bases at J, with 7 bases between. CDR3 size: 13 residues. Germline assignment: CDR1 MNHNY and CDR2 SVGAGI (reference sequence). The CDR3 loop reads CASSYFDSYEQYF. CDR3 in DNA: TGTGCCAGCAGTTACTTCGACAGCTACGAGCAGTACTTC.

The chain is built from TRBV9 and TRBJ2-2; the match to TRBD2 covers 8 bases. The germline gives CDR1 SGDLS, CDR2 YYNGEE. V shed 0 bases and J 4 bases; nucleotides not matched to a gene: 5. CDR3 length: 16 residues. This chain's CDR3 is CASSVARLAGTGELFF. The CDR3 bases are TGTGCCAGCAGCGTAGCGAGGCTAGCGGGCACCGGGGAGCTGTTTTTT.

The chain is built from TRBV9 and TRBJ1-1, with D possibly TRBD1 on 6 matching bases. Per the germline V gene, CDR1 is SGDLS and CDR2 is YYNGEE. Trimming shortened V by 4 bases and J by 4 bases, and 11 bases separated the two germline ends. This CDR3 spans 13 amino acids. Here the CDR3 DNA reads TGTGCCAGCAGCATGGGGGCCGGCACTGAAGCTTTCTTT. This translates into CASSMGAGTEAFF.

This clone was observed once. The V gene is TRBV14, the J gene TRBJ2-2; the match to TRBD2 covers 11 bases. The V gene end was trimmed by 0 bases and the J gene end by 6 bases; junction bases not matched to a gene: 9. Germline-derived CDR1 and CDR2 are SGHDN and FVKESK. The CDR3 runs 18 residues. The CDR3 region has the DNA TGTGCCAGCAGCCAAGATCCACTAGCGGGAGTAGCAGCCGGGGAGCTGTTTTTT. Residues: CASSQDPLAGVAAGELFF.

The V call is TRBV7-9, the J call TRBJ1-2; D gene unclear. Between the trimmed V and J ends, which lost 4 bases and 3 bases, there was a span of 15 bases. The CDR3 contains 15 residues. The germline V gene encodes CDR1 SEHNR and CDR2 FQNEAQ (reference sequence). CDR3 coding DNA: TGTGCCAGCAGCTCCCCATCCACTGATGACTATGGCTACACCTTC. Translated, it gives CASSSPSTDDYGYTF.

The gene calls are TRBV27 and TRBJ2-1; 16 nucleotides align to TRBD2. The germline CDR1 and CDR2 sequences are MNHEY and SMNVEV (reference sequence). J gave up 10 bases and V 3 bases, and 6 bases lay outside the gene matches. This CDR3 is 16 amino acids long. The CDR3 bases are TGTGCCAGCAGTTTCGGGACTAGCGGGGGGGGAAGGGAGCAGTTCTTC. It is translated as CASSFGTSGGGREQFF.

The gene calls are TRBV15 and TRBJ1-5; D is unresolved. The CDR3 has 15 amino acids. V was clipped by 0 bases and J by 3 bases, with 9 bases between them. Germline V CDR1 and CDR2: LNHNV, YYDKDF (reference sequence). The CDR3 sequence: CATSRDRQVNQPQHF. Written as DNA, the CDR3 is TGTGCCACCAGCAGAGATCGCCAGGTCAATCAGCCCCAGCATTTT.

This clone was picked up a small number of times. The chain combines TRBV7-6 with TRBJ2-2, with D possibly TRBD2 on 5 matching bases. CDR1 and CDR2 (germline): SGHVS, FNYEAQ. V shed 3 bases and J shed 0 bases, with 14 bases lying between them. The CDR3 is 17 amino acids. The chain's CDR3 is CASSLISARANTGELFF. In DNA form, the CDR3 reads TGTGCCAGCAGCTTGATTAGCGCCCGCGCGAACACCGGGGAGCTGTTTTTT.

The chain recombines TRBV9 with TRBJ2-5, with TRBD1 matching over 9 bases. Germline CDR1 and CDR2: SGDLS and YYNGEE. The junction had 11 bases not matched to a gene; V was cut back by 1 base and J by 4 bases. The CDR3 has 17 amino acids. CDR3 DNA sequence: TGTGCCAGCAGCGTAAATAAGGTTGTGGACAGGGGAGAGACCCAGTACTTC. Its translation is CASSVNKVVDRGETQYF.

The gene calls are TRBV27 and TRBJ1-2; possibly TRBD1 for D (5 bases). This CDR3 spans 15 amino acids. The germline V gene encodes CDR1 MNHEY and CDR2 SMNVEV (reference sequence). V gave up 0 bases and J gave up 6 bases, with 14 bases separating them. The CDR3 sequence: CASSLSGEGYNGYTF. The CDR3 coding sequence is TGTGCCAGCAGTTTATCAGGGGAGGGGTACAATGGCTACACCTTC.

The chain is built from TRBV7-9 and TRBJ2-5; TRBD1 is a possible D gene (5 bases). Germline assignment: CDR1 SEHNR and CDR2 FQNEAQ (reference sequence). CDR3 length equals 13 residues. V gave up 5 bases and J gave up 1 base, with 8 bases separating them. The CDR3, as DNA: TGTGCCAGCAGCCCAGGGTCCCAAGAGACCCAGTACTTC. This encodes CASSPGSQETQYF.

The rearrangement joins TRBV5-6 to TRBJ1-1, with 7 bases identical to TRBD1. Looked up from germline, CDR1 is SGHDT and CDR2 is YYEEEE. The V and J ends lost 2 bases and 4 bases, in that order; junction bases with no gene match: 8. This CDR3 region has 15 residues. In DNA form, the CDR3 reads TGTGCCAGCAGCTTCCTAACAGGGGATCCCACTGAAGCTTTCTTT. Residues: CASSFLTGDPTEAFF. Supplemented by reference TRBV5-6 and TRBJ1-1, the full variable domain reads DAGVTQSPTHLIKTRGQQVTLRCSPKSGHDTVSWYQQALGQGPQFIFQYYEEEERQRGNFPDRFSGHQFPNYSSELNVNALLLGDSALYLCASSFLTGDPTEAFFGQGTRLTVV.

The chain recombines TRBV4-3 with TRBJ2-3; TRBD2 matches at 8 bases. Trimming took 1 base from V and 4 from J; bases not matched to a gene: 10. Germline loops: CDR1 LGHNA, CDR2 YSLEER. This CDR3 is built from 17 residues. The CDR3 sequence: CASSQAGGVTVADTQYF. In nucleotides, the CDR3 is TGCGCCAGCAGCCAAGCCGGGGGGGTTACTGTTGCAGATACGCAGTATTTT.

The chain links TRBV5-8 to TRBJ2-3; 13 bases are a match to TRBD2. The trim removed 0 bases at V and 3 bases at J, leaving 1 base unmatched. This CDR3 comprises 16 residues. Germline V gene lookup returns CDR1 SGHTS and CDR2 YDEGEE. The CDR3 sequence is CASSLGTSGSTDTQYF. Written as DNA, the CDR3 is TGTGCCAGCAGCTTGGGGACTAGCGGGAGTACAGATACGCAGTATTTT.

This chain joins TRBV5-4 and TRBJ2-2; D is undetermined. CDR1 and CDR2 (germline): SGHNT, YYREEE (reference sequence). The CDR3 runs to 13 residues. Trimming left V 9 bases short and J 0 bases short, with 9 bases between. The CDR3, as DNA: TGTGCCACCTCAGTTGCGAACACCGGGGAGCTGTTTTTT. Protein: CATSVANTGELFF.

Of note for this clone: No conserved phenylalanine or tryptophan is present at the end of the CDR3, so a read error is the likely explanation. Because the CDR3's place on the DNA is in doubt, the DNA is left out and the CDR3 is given as listed by TCRdb. The chain carries TRBV6-1 and TRBJ1-3; the D call in the table, TRBD1, was not verified against the DNA. The CDR3 is 12 amino acids long, termini counted. Germline V gene data show CDR1 as MNHNS and CDR2 as SASEGT. CDR3 residues: CASSSLDRGQHC.

The rearrangement links TRBV14 to TRBJ1-2; D is perhaps TRBD1 (6 bases). V dropped 4 bases and J dropped 7 bases, with 19 bases sitting between them. The CDR3 totals 15 residues. In germline, CDR1 is SGHDN, CDR2 FVKESK. The CDR3 protein is CASSPPGHILLGYTF. The CDR3, as DNA: TGTGCCAGCAGCCCGCCGGGACATATCCTCCTTGGCTACACCTTC.